The subject of this entry is one T cell receptor beta chain. Its specificity is unknown. Clones were sequenced by immunoSEQ multiplex PCR, and TCRdb holds only the in-frame ones, with some missing. The profile shows about 150,000 clones, over 90% of them singletons. The data originate from a study of cytomegalovirus exposure and HLA in healthy donors. The overall study: Later, an analysis reported that the 120 or so validation repertoires had used the same platform as the approximately 720 first-cohort repertoires. Regarding the study as a whole: A subsequent analysis found that TCR clusters from the first cohort also tended to co-occur in the 110 or so validation repertoires, with approximately 94% of cluster scores above 0. Reportedly, cytomegalovirus status was diagnosed with high sensitivity and specificity.

This clonotype was obtained from a man aged 18-30 years in good health and CMV-seropositive. The sequenced sample was PBMCs.

CDR3 sequence: CASSLSRRGAGVLDEQFF. The CDR3 bases are TGCGCCAGCAGCCTTTCTCGTCGGGGGGCGGGAGTTTTGGATGAGCAGTTCTTC. The chain recombines TRBV5-1 with TRBJ2-1; a possible D gene is TRBD2 (7 bases). Germline V gene sequence: CDR1 SGHRS, CDR2 YFSETQ. Trimming removed 4 bases from V and 8 bases from J, with 28 bases in between. CDR3 length equals 18 residues.